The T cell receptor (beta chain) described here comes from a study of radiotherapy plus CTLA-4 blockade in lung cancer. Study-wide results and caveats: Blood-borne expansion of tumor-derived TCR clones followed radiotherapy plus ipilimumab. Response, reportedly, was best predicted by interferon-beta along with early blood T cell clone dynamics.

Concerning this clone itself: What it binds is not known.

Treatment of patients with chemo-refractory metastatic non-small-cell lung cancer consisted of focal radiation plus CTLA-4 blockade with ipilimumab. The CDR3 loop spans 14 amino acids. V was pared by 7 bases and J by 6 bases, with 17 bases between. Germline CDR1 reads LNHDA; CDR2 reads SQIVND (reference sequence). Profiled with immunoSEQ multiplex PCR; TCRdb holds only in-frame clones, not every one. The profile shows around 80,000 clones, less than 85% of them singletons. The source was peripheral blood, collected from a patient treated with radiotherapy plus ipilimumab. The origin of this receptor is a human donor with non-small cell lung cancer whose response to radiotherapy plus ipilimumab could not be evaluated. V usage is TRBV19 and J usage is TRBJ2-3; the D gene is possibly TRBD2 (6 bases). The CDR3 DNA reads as TGTGCCAGTACCGGGAGCACAGTGGGGGATACGCAGTATTTT. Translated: CASTGSTVGDTQYF.